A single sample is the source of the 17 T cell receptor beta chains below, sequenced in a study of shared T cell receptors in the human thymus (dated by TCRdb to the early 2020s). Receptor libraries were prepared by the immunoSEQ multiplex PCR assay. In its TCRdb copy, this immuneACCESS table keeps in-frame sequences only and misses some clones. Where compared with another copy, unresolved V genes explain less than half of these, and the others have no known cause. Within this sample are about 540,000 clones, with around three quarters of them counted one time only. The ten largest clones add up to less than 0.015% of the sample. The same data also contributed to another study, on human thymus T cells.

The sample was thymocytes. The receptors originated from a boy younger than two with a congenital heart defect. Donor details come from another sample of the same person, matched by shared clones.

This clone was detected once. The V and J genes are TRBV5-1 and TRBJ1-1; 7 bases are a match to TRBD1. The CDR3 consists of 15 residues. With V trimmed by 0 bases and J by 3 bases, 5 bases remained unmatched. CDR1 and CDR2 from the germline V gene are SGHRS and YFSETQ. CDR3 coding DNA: TGCGCCAGCAGCTTGGCGACAGGGAAGGACACTGAAGCTTTCTTT. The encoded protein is CASSLATGKDTEAFF.

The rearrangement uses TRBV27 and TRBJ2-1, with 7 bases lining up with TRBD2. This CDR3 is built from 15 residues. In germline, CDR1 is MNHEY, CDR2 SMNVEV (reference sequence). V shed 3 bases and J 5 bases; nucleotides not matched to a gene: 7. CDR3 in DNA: TGTGCCAGCAGTTTGCGAGCGGGATACAACAATGAGCAGTTCTTC. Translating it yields CASSLRAGYNNEQFF.

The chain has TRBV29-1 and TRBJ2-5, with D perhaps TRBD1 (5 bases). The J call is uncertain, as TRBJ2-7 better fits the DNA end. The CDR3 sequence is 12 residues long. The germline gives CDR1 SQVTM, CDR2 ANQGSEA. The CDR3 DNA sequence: TGCAGCGTTGAAAGGCAGGGCTACGAGCAGTACTTC. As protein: CSVERQGYEQYF.

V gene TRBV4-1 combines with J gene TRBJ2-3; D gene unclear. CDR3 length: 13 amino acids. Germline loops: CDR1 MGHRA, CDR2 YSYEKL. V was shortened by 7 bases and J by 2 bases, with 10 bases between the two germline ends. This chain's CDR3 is CASMGDYTDTQYF. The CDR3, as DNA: TGCGCCAGCATGGGCGATTACACAGATACGCAGTATTTT.

This chain's CDR3 is CASSLSRELFF. Here the CDR3 DNA reads TGTGCCAGCAGTTTATCAAGGGAGCTGTTTTTT. This chain joins TRBV28 and TRBJ2-2; D gene uncertain. CDR1 is MDHEN and CDR2 is SYDVKM in the germline V gene. The V gene lost 1 base and the J gene lost 9 bases, with 3 bases spanning the gap. This CDR3 contains 11 residues.

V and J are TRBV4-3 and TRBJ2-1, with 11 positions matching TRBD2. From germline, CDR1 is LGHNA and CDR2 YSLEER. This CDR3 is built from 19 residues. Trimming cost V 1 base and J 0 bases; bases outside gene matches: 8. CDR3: CASSQGVSGGVSSYNEQFF. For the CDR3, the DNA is TGCGCCAGCAGCCAAGGGGTTAGCGGGGGGGTCAGCTCCTACAATGAGCAGTTCTTC.

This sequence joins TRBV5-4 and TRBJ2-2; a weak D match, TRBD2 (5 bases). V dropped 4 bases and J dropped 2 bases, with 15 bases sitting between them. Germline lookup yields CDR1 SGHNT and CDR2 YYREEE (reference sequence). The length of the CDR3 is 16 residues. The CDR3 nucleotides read TGTGCCAGCAGCCCTGAGAGCGGCCATAACACCGGGGAGCTGTTTTTT. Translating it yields CASSPESGHNTGELFF.

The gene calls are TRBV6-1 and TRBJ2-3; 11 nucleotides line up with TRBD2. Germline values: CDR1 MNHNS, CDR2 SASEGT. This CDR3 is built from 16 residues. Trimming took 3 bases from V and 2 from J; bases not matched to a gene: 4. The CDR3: CASSELSGRDTDTQYF. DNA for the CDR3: TGTGCCAGCAGTGAGCTTAGCGGGAGGGACACAGATACGCAGTATTTT.

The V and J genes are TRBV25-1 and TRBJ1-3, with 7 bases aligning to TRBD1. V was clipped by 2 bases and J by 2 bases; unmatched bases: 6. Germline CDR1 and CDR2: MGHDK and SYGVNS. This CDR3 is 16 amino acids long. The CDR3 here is CASSELRRGPGNTIYF. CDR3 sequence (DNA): TGTGCCAGCAGTGAACTCCGAAGGGGGCCTGGAAACACCATATATTTT.

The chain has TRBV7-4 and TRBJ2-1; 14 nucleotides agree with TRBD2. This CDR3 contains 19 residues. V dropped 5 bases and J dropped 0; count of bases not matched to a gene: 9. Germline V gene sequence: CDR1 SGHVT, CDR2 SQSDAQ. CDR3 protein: CASSRRPGLAGDSYNEQFF. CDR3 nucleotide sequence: TGTGCCAGCAGCCGACGACCGGGACTAGCGGGAGACTCCTACAATGAGCAGTTCTTC.

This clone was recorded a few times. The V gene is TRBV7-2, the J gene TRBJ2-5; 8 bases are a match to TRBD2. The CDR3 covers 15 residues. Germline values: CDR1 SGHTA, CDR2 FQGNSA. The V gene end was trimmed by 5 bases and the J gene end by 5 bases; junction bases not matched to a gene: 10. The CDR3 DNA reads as TGTGCCAGCAGCCCCCCGGGACTAGAGGGGGAGACCCAGTACTTC. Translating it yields CASSPPGLEGETQYF.

The CDR3 DNA follows: TGTGCCAGCCACGGAGATTTCTACAATGAGCAGTTCTTC. Protein: CASHGDFYNEQFF. The gene calls are TRBV27 and TRBJ2-1; no clear D. The CDR3 length is 13 residues. The germline V and J ends were trimmed by 8 bases and 3 bases, with 11 bases remaining between them. Germline V gene lookup returns CDR1 MNHEY and CDR2 SMNVEV (reference sequence).

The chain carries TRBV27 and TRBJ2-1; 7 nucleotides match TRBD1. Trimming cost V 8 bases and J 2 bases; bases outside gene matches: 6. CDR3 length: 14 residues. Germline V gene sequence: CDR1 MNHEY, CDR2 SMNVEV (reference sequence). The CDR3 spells CASPQTGTYNEQFF. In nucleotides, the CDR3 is TGTGCCAGCCCCCAGACAGGGACCTACAATGAGCAGTTCTTC.

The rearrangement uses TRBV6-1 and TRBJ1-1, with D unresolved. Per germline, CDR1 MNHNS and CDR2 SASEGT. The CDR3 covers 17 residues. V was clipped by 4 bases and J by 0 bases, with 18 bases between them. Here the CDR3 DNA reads TGTGCCAGCAGTGCGCAGCGGCCAGGTGGATTGAACACTGAAGCTTTCTTT. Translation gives CASSAQRPGGLNTEAFF.

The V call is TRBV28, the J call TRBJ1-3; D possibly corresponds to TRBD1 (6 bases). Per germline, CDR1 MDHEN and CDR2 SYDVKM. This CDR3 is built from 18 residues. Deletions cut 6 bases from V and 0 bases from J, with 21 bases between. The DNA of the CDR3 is TGTGCCAGCAGCCAACAGGGCGCGATACCGGTCTCTGGAAACACCATATATTTT. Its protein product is CASSQQGAIPVSGNTIYF.

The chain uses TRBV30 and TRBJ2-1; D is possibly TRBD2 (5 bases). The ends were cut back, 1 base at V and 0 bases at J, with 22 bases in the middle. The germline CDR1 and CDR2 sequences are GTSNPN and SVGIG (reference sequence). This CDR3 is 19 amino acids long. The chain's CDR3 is CAWSAAGPIEASSYNEQFF. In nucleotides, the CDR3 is TGTGCCTGGAGTGCGGCGGGCCCCATCGAGGCTAGCTCCTACAATGAGCAGTTCTTC.

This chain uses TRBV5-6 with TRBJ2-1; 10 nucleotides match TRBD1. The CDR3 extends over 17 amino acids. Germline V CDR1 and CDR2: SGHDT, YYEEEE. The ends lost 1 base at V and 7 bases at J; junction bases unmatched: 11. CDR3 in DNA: TGTGCCAGCAGCTTGAGGGCCGGGACAGGGGTACGTAATGAGCAGTTCTTC. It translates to CASSLRAGTGVRNEQFF.